This is a list of T cell receptor beta chains from one sample in a study of cytomegalovirus exposure and HLA in healthy donors. Only in-frame clones appear in the TCRdb table, and some are missing; sequencing was by immunoSEQ multiplex PCR. The sample has more than 140,000 clones, 82% seen once. The sample taken for sequencing was PBMCs. These receptors all stem from a man younger than 35 in good health and CMV-seropositive. CDR3s include the opening cysteine and the closing phenylalanine or tryptophan. A D gene is named only where the DNA matches it firmly. Clone sizes are given selectively: once, few, many, or a class where the clone is expanded.

V	D	length	size	J	DNA	CDR3
TRBV30	TRBD2	14	.	TRBJ2-1	TGTGCCTGGAGGCCGGGACTAGCGGTAAGCTCGCAGTTCTTC	CAWRPGLAVSSQFF
TRBV28	TRBD1	15	.	TRBJ2-7	TGTGCCAGCAGTCCGCGGACAGGTTACTCCTACGAGCAGTACTTC	CASSPRTGYSYEQYF
TRBV6-5	.	15	.	TRBJ2-7	TGTGCCAGCAGGTCACGTCCCGCGGAATACTACGAGCAGTACTTC	CASRSRPAEYYEQYF
TRBV28	.	14	.	TRBJ2-1	TGTGCCAGCAGTTTGGCCTCCTCAAACAATGAGCAGTTCTTC	CASSLASSNNEQFF
TRBV10-3	.	12	.	TRBJ2-7	TGTGCCATCAGTGAGTCGACGGGGATCGGGTACTTC	CAISESTGIGYF
TRBV5-6	.	13	once	TRBJ1-1	TGTGCCAGCAGGACAGGTATGAACACTGAAGCTTTCTTT	CASRTGMNTEAFF
TRBV7-8	.	13	.	TRBJ2-1	TGTGCCAGCAGAGGTGGAGATTACAATGAGCAGTTCTTC	CASRGGDYNEQFF
TRBV27	.	13	.	TRBJ2-7	TGTGCCAGCAGTTCGACAGTCTCCTACGAGCAGTACTTC	CASSSTVSYEQYF
TRBV5-1	TRBD1	15	.	TRBJ2-3	TGCGCCAGCAGCTTGGGACAGGGGCGCACAGATACGCAGTATTTT	CASSLGQGRTDTQYF
TRBV27	.	13	.	TRBJ1-2	TGTGCCAGCAGTCTGACAGACAACTATGGCTACACCTTC	CASSLTDNYGYTF
TRBV28	.	11	.	TRBJ2-7	TGTGCCAGCAGTTTCTCCTCCGAGCAGTACTTC	CASSFSSEQYF
TRBV5-4	.	13	once	TRBJ2-7	TGTGCCAGCAGCGCGCCTCACTCGTACGAGCAGTACTTC	CASSAPHSYEQYF
TRBV4-2	.	13	.	TRBJ2-1	TGTGCCAGCAGCCAAGCGACTAGTAATGAGCAGTTCTTC	CASSQATSNEQFF
TRBV15	TRBD1	19	.	TRBJ1-4	TGTGCCACCAGCAGAGAAAAATGGGACAGGGGATCAACTAATGAAAAACTGTTTTTT	CATSREKWDRGSTNEKLFF
TRBV7-7	.	14	.	TRBJ2-7	TGTGCTAGCAGCCCCGGTCCTAGCTCCTACGAGCAGTACTTC	CASSPGPSSYEQYF
TRBV6-1	.	14	.	TRBJ1-2	TGTGCCACCAGGGCAGGGCAAGCTAACTATGGCTACACCTTC	CATRAGQANYGYTF
TRBV15	TRBD2	18	.	TRBJ2-1	TGTGCCACCAGCAGACCTCCGATGACTAGCAGGGTGGATAGGGAGCAGTTCTTC	CATSRPPMTSRVDREQFF
TRBV4-2	TRBD2	16	.	TRBJ2-5	TGTGCCAGCAGCCAAACCGGGACTATAGAGGGGGAGACCCAGTACTTC	CASSQTGTIEGETQYF
TRBV7-7	TRBD2	16	.	TRBJ2-5	TGTGCTAGCAGCTTAGCTAGCGGGAGTAAAAAAGAGACCCAGTACTTC	CASSLASGSKKETQYF
TRBV18	.	13	.	TRBJ2-5	TGTGCCAGCTCCCCGGGAAGGTCCGAGACCCAGTACTTC	CASSPGRSETQYF
TRBV5-1	.	17	few	TRBJ1-4	TGCGCCAGCAGACCGCTTATCTCAGTCCGGGGAGGGGAAAAACTGTTTTTT	CASRPLISVRGGEKLFF
TRBV4-1	.	13	.	TRBJ1-4	TGCGCCAGCAGCCGTGCACCGGTGGAAAAACTGTTTTTT	CASSRAPVEKLFF
TRBV27	.	13	.	TRBJ2-7	TGTGCCAGCAGCCAAGAGAGTTCCTACGAGCAGTACTTC	CASSQESSYEQYF
TRBV11-2	.	15	.	TRBJ1-4	TGTGCCAGCAGTGTTAGCGGGCCTTTTAATGAAAAACTGTTTTTT	CASSVSGPFNEKLFF
TRBV5-6	.	17	.	TRBJ1-6	TGTGCCAGCAGCTTTACACCCGCCAGGGTGGATAATTCACCCCTCCACTTT	CASSFTPARVDNSPLHF
TRBV18	TRBD1	15	.	TRBJ2-3	TGTGCCAGCTCACACCGGGACAGCCTTACAGATACGCAGTATTTT	CASSHRDSLTDTQYF
TRBV5-1	TRBD1	15	few	TRBJ2-2	TGCGCCAGCAGCGCCGGACAGGAGAACACCGGGGAGCTGTTTTTT	CASSAGQENTGELFF
TRBV7-3	TRBD2	15	.	TRBJ2-1	TGTGCCAGCAGCTTATCGGGAGGTGGCTACAATGAGCAGTTCTTC	CASSLSGGGYNEQFF
TRBV7-2	TRBD2	12	few	TRBJ2-3	TGTGCCAGCAGCTTGGGGCTAGCGGGGCAGTATTTT	CASSLGLAGQYF
TRBV2	.	12	.	TRBJ1-1	TGTGCCAGCAGTGAGGTTGGCAGGGGAGCTTTCTTT	CASSEVGRGAFF
TRBV5-6	TRBD2	19	.	TRBJ2-1	TGTGCCAGCAGCGGGGAGGCTAGCGGACTTTATAGCTCCTACAATGAGCAGTTCTTC	CASSGEASGLYSSYNEQFF
TRBV9	.	13	.	TRBJ1-4	TGTGCCAGCTCTTCCGGGATGGGAGAAAAACTGTTTTTT	CASSSGMGEKLFF
TRBV7-9	TRBD2	15	.	TRBJ2-3	TGTGCCAGCAGCTTCAAGCGGGAGGTCACAGATACGCAGTATTTT	CASSFKREVTDTQYF
TRBV2	.	14	once	TRBJ1-2	TGTGCCAGCAGCCTACAGGGATCTTACTATGGCTACACCTTC	CASSLQGSYYGYTF
TRBV28	TRBD1	15	.	TRBJ2-5	TGTGCCAGCAGTTCCCGGGACAGGGGTCTGGAGACCCAGTACTTC	CASSSRDRGLETQYF
TRBV29-1	.	13	.	TRBJ1-4	TGCAGCGTTGGGCTCGCAACTAATGAAAAACTGTTTTTT	CSVGLATNEKLFF
TRBV29-1	TRBD1	14	once	TRBJ2-7	TGCAGCGTTGAACCGCTGGACAGGGGTTACGAGCAGTACTTC	CSVEPLDRGYEQYF
TRBV29-1	.	14	.	TRBJ1-1	TGCAGCGCGGATGGGGGTGGGAGGAGCACTGAAGCTTTCTTT	CSADGGGRSTEAFF
TRBV4-1	TRBD1	14	.	TRBJ2-5	TGCGCCAGCAGCCAAGACAGGGGGCAAGAGACCCAGTACTTC	CASSQDRGQETQYF
TRBV7-2	TRBD2	13	few	TRBJ2-7	TGTGCCAGCAGCCTGACTAGCTGGGAGGTGCAGTACTTC	CASSLTSWEVQYF
TRBV9	TRBD1	13	.	TRBJ1-1	TGTCCCCCGACAGGGGGCGAGTACACTGAAGCTTTCTTT	CPPTGGEYTEAFF
TRBV7-9	.	13	once	TRBJ1-5	TGTGCCAGCAGCCCAGTGGGGGGACAGCCCCAGCATTTT	CASSPVGGQPQHF
TRBV25-1	.	14	.	TRBJ2-3	TGTGCCAGCAGTGTGACAGAAAGCACAGATACGCAGTATTTT	CASSVTESTDTQYF
TRBV5-1	.	16	.	TRBJ2-1	TGCGCCAGCAGGTCCCCGAGGTTGGACTCCTACAATGAGCAGTTCTTC	CASRSPRLDSYNEQFF
TRBV11-2	.	14	.	TRBJ2-7	TGTGCCAGCAGCTTAGCCGGGAGAGGCTACGAGCAGTACTTC	CASSLAGRGYEQYF